Reported below is one T cell receptor (beta chain). V lost 5 bases to trimming and J lost 8 bases, with 15 bases between them. The CDR3 contains 13 residues. Germline assignment: CDR1 LGHNT and CDR2 FRNRAP. Diagnoses used clinical symptoms, serum thyroxine and TRAb, thyroid ultrasound and orbital computed tomography. From RNA transcripts, TCR beta CDR3 regions were amplified. An initial round of RT-PCR targeting the TCR CDR3 relied on the HTBI primer set. One entry per CDR3 protein results from TCRdb running MiXCR on the multiplex PCR reads. Of roughly 740,000 distinct CDR3 sequences in the sample, approximately 16% are singletons; the top ten hold under 10%. The entry originates in a study of T cells in Graves' hyperthyroidism and ophthalmopathy.

V usage is TRBV12-5 and J usage is TRBJ1-1; tentatively, D is TRBD1 (5 bases). The sequence was obtained from a man aged 18-30 years with Graves' hyperthyroidism. Source material: blood. As DNA, the CDR3 is TGTGCTAGTGGTCTGGGACCGAAGTTAGAAGCTTTCTTT. It is translated as CASGLGPKLEAFF.